This T cell receptor (beta chain) was captured by sequencing in a study of blood T cell repertoires in COVID-19. Background on the study: The United States, Italy and Spain supplied acute and convalescent COVID-19 samples. PBMCs, B-cell-depleted T cells, or T cells were the source of the cDNA or gDNA that made up the material.

The CDR3 has 12 amino acids. With 9 bases removed from V and 1 base from J, the gap between germline ends came to 10 bases. Germline-derived CDR1 and CDR2 are SGHNT and YYREEE (reference sequence). Authors' methods: Using reference gene primer amplification, nucleated cell counts were estimated. Produced via immunoSEQ multiplex PCR; TCRdb's table is partial and in-frame only. Clone size and V and J calls were adopted from that table, with D and trimming inferred from the DNA. This sample carries around 200,000 clones, about 77% of them seen once, and the ten largest clones take about 2.8%. This TCR was sampled from a woman older than 75 with active or convalescent COVID-19. This chain joins TRBV5-4 and TRBJ1-1; possible D gene TRBD1, 5 bases. The specimen was peripheral blood. CDR3: CAMEGQNTEAFF. The CDR3 DNA is TGTGCCATGGAGGGGCAGAACACTGAAGCTTTCTTT.